One and the same sample provided the 2 T cell receptor beta chains below, sequenced in a study of cytomegalovirus exposure and HLA in healthy donors. PCR used 60 Vbeta primers and 13 Jbeta primers. Data came from immunoSEQ multiplex PCR; TCRdb stores just in-frame clones and leaves some out. This sample has more than 95,000 clones; 12% to 15% occur once, and the top ten carry around 0.83%. The sample taken for sequencing was PBMCs. These receptors all come from a female donor in good health and CMV-seronegative.

Here the CDR3 reads CASEYGTWKTQYF. The CDR3 DNA sequence: TGTGCCAGTGAGTACGGGACATGGAAGACCCAGTACTTC. The chain carries TRBV2 and TRBJ2-5, with a tentative D call TRBD1 (6 bases). CDR1 and CDR2 (germline): SNHLY, FYNNEI. This CDR3 contains 13 residues. Trimming took off 9 bases at V and 6 bases at J, with 17 bases between the two ends.

The chain is built from TRBV10-3 and TRBJ2-1; 8 nucleotides line up with TRBD2. Unmatched junction bases numbered 7, after V lost 0 bases and J lost 9 bases. The CDR3 sequence is 15 residues long. Germline CDR1 is ENHRY and CDR2 is SYGVKD. This chain's CDR3 is CAISESSGGLSEQFF. CDR3 coding DNA: TGTGCCATCAGTGAGTCTTCGGGGGGGCTCAGTGAGCAGTTCTTC.